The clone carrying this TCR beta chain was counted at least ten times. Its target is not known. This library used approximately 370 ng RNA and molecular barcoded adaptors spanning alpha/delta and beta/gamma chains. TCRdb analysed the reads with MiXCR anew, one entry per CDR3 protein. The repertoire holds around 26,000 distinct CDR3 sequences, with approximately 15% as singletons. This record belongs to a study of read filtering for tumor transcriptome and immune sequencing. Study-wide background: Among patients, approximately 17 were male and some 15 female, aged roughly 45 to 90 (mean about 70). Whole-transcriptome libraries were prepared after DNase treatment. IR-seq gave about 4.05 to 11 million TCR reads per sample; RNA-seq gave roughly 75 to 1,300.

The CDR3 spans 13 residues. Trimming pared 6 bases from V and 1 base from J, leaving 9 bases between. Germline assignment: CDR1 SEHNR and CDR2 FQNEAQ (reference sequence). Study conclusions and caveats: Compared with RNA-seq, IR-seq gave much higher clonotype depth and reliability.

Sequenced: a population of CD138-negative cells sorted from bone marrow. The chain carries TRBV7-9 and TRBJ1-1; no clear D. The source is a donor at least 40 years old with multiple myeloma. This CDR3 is CASRSGENTEAFF. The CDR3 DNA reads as TGTGCCAGCAGGTCAGGTGAGAACACTGAAGCTTTCTTT.